A single sample gave rise to the 4 T cell receptor beta chains below, sequenced in a study of high-grade serous ovarian cancer treatment subgroups. Tumor tissue was taken before any definitive surgery or chemotherapy was given. Libraries were prepared by immunoSEQ multiplex PCR; TCRdb keeps only in-frame clonotypes and omits some of them. Here the sample spans about 16,000 clones, almost 75% being singletons. Sequencing input: tumor tissue. The source is a human donor with high-grade serous ovarian cancer.

The chain links TRBV19 to TRBJ1-2, with 8 bases aligning to TRBD1. V lost 5 bases to trimming and J lost 4 bases; unmatched junction nucleotides: 12. This CDR3 comprises 16 residues. Germline V gives CDR1 LNHDA, CDR2 SQIVND (reference sequence). CDR3 region: CASSSYGQGIAYGYTF. CDR3 DNA: TGTGCCAGTAGTTCGTATGGACAGGGTATCGCCTATGGCTACACCTTC. The full variable domain, rest sourced from reference TRBV19 and TRBJ1-2, is DGGITQSPKYLFRKEGQNVTLSCEQNLNHDAMYWYRQDPGQGLRLIYYSQIVNDFQKGDIAEGYSVSREKKESFPLTVTSAQKNPTAFYLCASSSYGQGIAYGYTFGSGTRLTVV.

J is TRBJ2-7 and V is TRBV5-1; possibly TRBD2 for D (6 bases). CDR1 is SGHRS and CDR2 is YFSETQ in the germline V gene. V dropped 2 bases and J dropped 3 bases, with 9 bases sitting between them. The CDR3 covers 13 residues. The CDR3 region has the DNA TGCGCCAGCAGCTTTGGCGGGGACTACGAGCAGTACTTC. It codes for CASSFGGDYEQYF.

This rearrangement joins TRBV28 to TRBJ1-2; the D is unclear. Trimming took off 5 bases at V and 5 bases at J, with 9 bases between the two ends. Germline V CDR1 and CDR2: MDHEN, SYDVKM. The CDR3 is made up of 12 amino acids. CDR3 sequence (DNA): TGTGCCAGCAGTCCTCCCGTGTATGGCTACACCTTC. This sequence encodes CASSPPVYGYTF.

This clone was picked up one time. The rearrangement links TRBV25-1 to TRBJ2-2, with a possible D match to TRBD1 (6 bases). Trimming stripped 8 bases from V and 6 bases from J, with 13 bases between. The CDR3 is made up of 13 amino acids. Per the germline V gene, CDR1 is MGHDK and CDR2 is SYGVNS. DNA of the CDR3: TGTGCCAGCCAATCACAGGGCCCCGGGGAGCTGTTTTTT. This translates into CASQSQGPGELFF.